This T cell receptor beta chain comes out of a study of blood T cells in healthy people across ages. Regarding the study as a whole: The percentage of naive T cells correlated strongly with TCR beta diversity. Older age went with lower TCR beta diversity per million T cells, in a roughly linear way. Compared with aged donors, long-lived donors showed fewer expanded clones, suggesting selection.

The CDR3 extends over 15 amino acids. Trimming removed 1 base from V and 2 bases from J, with 8 bases in between. The germline CDR1 and CDR2 sequences are SGHTA and FQGNSA. This clonotype was picked up a small number of times. The antigen is undetermined. A J-beta primer mix and a sample-barcoded 5' primer were used in a second PCR of about 7 to 12 cycles. Via MiXCR, TCRdb re-called the 5' RACE reads, giving one row per CDR3 protein. The sample contains fewer than 750,000 distinct CDR3 sequences, 45% to 60% of which appear only once. This clonotype was sampled from a woman older than 75 in good health. The chain employs TRBV7-2 and TRBJ2-2; D might be TRBD2 (6 bases). Sample: blood. The CDR3: CASSLVGTNTGELFF. CDR3 coding DNA: TGTGCCAGCAGCTTAGTAGGGACTAACACCGGGGAGCTGTTTTTT.